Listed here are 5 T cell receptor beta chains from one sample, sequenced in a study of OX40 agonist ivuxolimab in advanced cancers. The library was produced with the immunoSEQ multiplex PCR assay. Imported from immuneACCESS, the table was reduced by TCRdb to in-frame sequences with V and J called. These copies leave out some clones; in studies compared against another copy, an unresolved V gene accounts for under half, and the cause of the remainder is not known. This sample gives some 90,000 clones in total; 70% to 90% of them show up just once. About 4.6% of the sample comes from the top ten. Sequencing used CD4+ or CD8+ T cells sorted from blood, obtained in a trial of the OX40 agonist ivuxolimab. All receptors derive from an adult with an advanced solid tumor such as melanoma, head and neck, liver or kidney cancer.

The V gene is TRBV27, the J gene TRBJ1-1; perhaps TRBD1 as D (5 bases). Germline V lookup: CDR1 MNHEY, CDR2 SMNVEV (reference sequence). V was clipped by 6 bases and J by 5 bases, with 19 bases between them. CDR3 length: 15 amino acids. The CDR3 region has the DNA TGTGCCAGCAGAGCCGGGTTCGGGGGATGGACTGAAGCTTTCTTT. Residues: CASRAGFGGWTEAFF.

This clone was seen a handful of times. In DNA form, the CDR3 reads TGTGCCAGCAGCTTAGTTTCTGAGGACAATGAGCAGTTCTTC. Translating it yields CASSLVSEDNEQFF. The J gene is TRBJ2-1, the V gene TRBV5-4, with D uncertain. Germline V CDR1 and CDR2: SGHNT, YYREEE (reference sequence). The CDR3 length is 14 residues. Trimming took off 2 bases at V and 5 bases at J, with 11 bases between the two ends.

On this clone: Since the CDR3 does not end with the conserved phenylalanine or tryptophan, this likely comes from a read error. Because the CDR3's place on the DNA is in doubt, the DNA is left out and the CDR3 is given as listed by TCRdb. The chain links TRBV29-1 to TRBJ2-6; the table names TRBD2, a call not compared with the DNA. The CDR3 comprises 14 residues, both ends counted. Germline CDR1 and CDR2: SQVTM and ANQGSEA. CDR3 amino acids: CSVGFRLAYKVGPT.

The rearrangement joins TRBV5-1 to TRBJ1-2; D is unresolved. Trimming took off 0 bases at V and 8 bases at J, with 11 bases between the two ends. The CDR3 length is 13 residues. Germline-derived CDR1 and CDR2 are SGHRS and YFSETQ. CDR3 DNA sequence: TGCGCCAGCAGCTTGGCTGGGATTGTCGGCTACACCTTC. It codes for CASSLAGIVGYTF.

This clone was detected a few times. CDR3 nucleotide sequence: TGTGCCAGCAGTGAGACAGGGACTGAAGCTTTCTTT. It is translated as CASSETGTEAFF. The rearrangement joins TRBV28 to TRBJ1-1; the match to TRBD1 covers 7 bases. V lost 5 bases to trimming and J lost 5 bases; unmatched junction nucleotides: 2. Germline CDR1 is MDHEN and CDR2 is SYDVKM. The CDR3 is 12 amino acids.